The 4 T cell receptor beta chains in this list originate from one sample, sequenced in a study of tumor-infiltrating lymphocytes in primary liver carcinoma. The investigators made TCR beta cDNA from 400 to 500 ng total RNA, using a constant-region primer. Nested multiplex PCR, run for three rounds with slightly modified ARM-PCR, yielded TCR beta libraries. With TRBV1-TRBV30 forward primers and a C-beta reverse primer, the first two PCR rounds were run for roughly 10 cycles each. Each CDR3 protein gets one entry after TCRdb re-called the multiplex PCR reads with MiXCR. The profile shows fewer than 400,000 distinct CDR3 sequences, about three fifths of them singletons. Germline DNA was also extracted, while the blood RNA originated from unsorted whole blood. The specimen was peripheral blood. Source of these receptors: a woman younger than 45 with primary liver carcinoma and hepatitis B virus infection.

This clonotype was found a few times. Its ends do not fully match the called genes, so a read error is possible. The rearrangement joins TRBV5-1 to TRBJ1-2; the match to TRBD1 covers 7 bases. The CDR3 covers 15 residues. Germline V gives CDR1 SGHRS, CDR2 YFSETQ. The CDR3, as DNA: TGCGCTAGCAGCCCCGGGACAGTGACCAACTATGGCTACACCTTC. It codes for CASSPGTVTNYGYTF.

Regarding this clonotype: It may be a read error: a sequence one base away is much more abundant. The chain is built from TRBV12-3 or TRBV12-4 and TRBJ2-4; D remains ambiguous. The CDR3 covers 13 residues. V gave up 2 bases and J gave up 7 bases, with 9 bases separating them. CDR3 amino acids: CASSLRSWNIQYF. CDR3 sequence (DNA): TGTGCCAGCAGTTTACGGTCGTGGAACATTCAGTACTTC.

The chain has TRBV6-6 and TRBJ2-1; D is possibly TRBD2 (6 bases). V lost 6 bases to trimming and J lost 0 bases, with 30 bases between them. The CDR3 contains 21 residues. Per germline, CDR1 MNHNY and CDR2 SVGAGI (reference sequence). CDR3 amino acids: CASRSPQDWDSPVSSYNEQFF. CDR3 nucleotide sequence: TGTGCCAGCAGATCTCCCCAGGACTGGGACTCCCCGGTGAGCTCCTACAATGAGCAGTTCTTC.

The CDR3 DNA follows: TGTGCCAGCAGAGCTGGGGCGGGAGGACCCTCCTACGAGCAGTACTTC. Its translation: CASRAGAGGPSYEQYF. The chain recombines TRBV28 with TRBJ2-7; 8 bases map to TRBD2. Unmatched junction bases numbered 10, after V lost 6 bases and J lost 0 bases. This CDR3 is 16 amino acids long. Germline CDR1 MDHEN, CDR2 SYDVKM.